Below are 23 T cell receptor beta chains sequenced from a single sample in a study of CXCR3-negative and CXCR3-positive naive CD8 T cells. These receptors' antigens are unknown. Study-level points and caveats: TRB CDR3s of CXCR3-positive naive cells were more hydrophobic than those of CXCR3-negative naive cells.

Through 5' RACE with UMI labels, the TRB cDNA libraries were prepared. TCRdb re-analyzed the 5' RACE reads; it lists each CDR3 protein once, without DNA. This table lists tens of thousands of distinct CDR3 sequences. Sequences were obtained from naive CXCR3+ CD8+ T cells from blood. Specified subset: CD45RO-CCR7+CD27+CD95- naive CD8+ T cells expressing CXCR3 (TNR3+). These receptors were taken from a human donor in good health. Some clones in this sample may be carry-over from other donors' samples.

V and J are TRBV4-1 and TRBJ1-1; TCRdb designates TRBD1, a call that cannot be tested without DNA. Germline CDR1 MGHRA, CDR2 YSYEKL. This CDR3 spans 15 amino acids. CDR3 amino acids: CASSPRQGRNTEAFF.

The CDR3 here is CASSSGRPYGYTF. This chain links TRBV27 with TRBJ1-2. The V gene's germline CDR1 is MNHEY and CDR2 SMNVEV (reference sequence). CDR3 length: 13 amino acids.

The genes are TRBV29-1 and TRBJ2-7; TCRdb designates TRBD2, a call that cannot be tested without DNA. The germline V gene has CDR1 SQVTM and CDR2 ANQGSEA. This CDR3 is built from 13 residues. CDR3: CSVVGLAGIEQYF.

The rearrangement uses TRBV12-3 or TRBV12-4 and TRBJ2-7; TCRdb lists TRBD1, though no DNA is available to test this call. The CDR3 is made up of 11 amino acids. CDR3 loop: CASHDRGEQYF.

The chain carries TRBV5-5 and TRBJ2-5; the D gene TCRdb calls, TRBD2, cannot be checked with no DNA. Germline V lookup: CDR1 SGHKS, CDR2 YYEKEE (reference sequence). The CDR3 consists of 16 residues. This chain's CDR3 is CASVSPRGGYQETQYF.

The V and J genes are TRBV12-3 or TRBV12-4 and TRBJ2-1; TCRdb reports TRBD1, a call that lacks DNA to check it against. The CDR3 is made up of 16 amino acids. CDR3: CASSLPGQVSYNEQFF.

The chain has TRBV12-3 or TRBV12-4 and TRBJ2-7; without DNA, the TCRdb call of TRBD1 cannot be checked. The CDR3 spans 15 residues. CDR3 amino acids: CASSPLQEPPYEQYF.

CDR3 sequence: CASSLVFLAGAEQYF. The chain couples TRBV7-2 to TRBJ2-7; the D call of TRBD2 rests on TCRdb alone, since no DNA is present to check it. The CDR3 sequence is 15 residues long. The germline gives CDR1 SGHTA, CDR2 FQGNSA. Together with reference TRBV7-2 and TRBJ2-7, the CDR3 gives the full variable domain: GAGVSQSPSNKVTEKGKDVELRCDPISGHTALYWYRQSLGQGLEFLIYFQGNSAPDKSGLPSDRFSAERTGGSVSTLTIQRTQQEDSAVYLCASSLVFLAGAEQYFGPGTRLTVT.

According to its frequency, this clonotype is medium-sized (0.01 to 0.1%). The V call is TRBV29-1, the J call TRBJ2-5; TCRdb outputs TRBD1, but without DNA this stays unchecked. There are 14 residues in the CDR3. Per the germline V gene, CDR1 is SQVTM and CDR2 is ANQGSEA. The CDR3 sequence is CSVERAGHQETQYF.

The chain combines TRBV7-3 with TRBJ2-1; without DNA, the TCRdb call of TRBD2 cannot be checked. Germline lookup yields CDR1 SGHTA and CDR2 FQGTGA. The CDR3 contains 14 residues. CDR3 sequence reads: CASSRSGGANEQFF.

The chain combines TRBV6-2 or TRBV6-3 with TRBJ2-1; lacking DNA, the TRBD2 call made by TCRdb goes unchecked. This CDR3 comprises 12 residues. CDR1 is MNHEY and CDR2 is SVGEGT in the germline V gene. CDR3 region: CATGDRPNEQFF.

The chain has TRBV6-2 or TRBV6-3 and TRBJ2-3. Germline V lookup: CDR1 MNHEY, CDR2 SVGEGT. CDR3 length equals 14 residues. CDR3 region: CASSYEESTDTQYF.

This chain joins TRBV7-9 and TRBJ2-3. Germline lookup yields CDR1 SEHNR and CDR2 FQNEAQ (reference sequence). This CDR3 has 12 residues. The CDR3 loop reads CASSRGTDTQYF. The full variable domain, completed using reference TRBV7-9 and TRBJ2-3, is DTGVSQNPRHKITKRGQNVTFRCDPISEHNRLYWYRQTLGQGPEFLTYFQNEAQLEKSRLLSDRFSAERPKGSFSTLEIQRTEQGDSAMYLCASSRGTDTQYFGPGTRLTVL.

V usage is TRBV7-3 and J usage is TRBJ2-1; TCRdb proposes TRBD2, but this gene call is untestable without DNA. The CDR3 runs to 17 residues. From germline, CDR1 is SGHTA and CDR2 FQGTGA. The CDR3 sequence is CASTSGLVTSGGNEQFF. The full variable domain, with the rest looked up from reference TRBV7-3 and TRBJ2-1, is GAGVSQTPSNKVTEKGKYVELRCDPISGHTALYWYRQSLGQGPEFLIYFQGTGAADDSGLPNDRFFAVRPEGSVSTLKIQRTERGDSAVYLCASTSGLVTSGGNEQFFGPGTRLTVL.

V usage is TRBV6-2 or TRBV6-3 and J usage is TRBJ2-2; TCRdb names TRBD2, which stays unverified in the absence of DNA. The length of the CDR3 is 15 residues. Germline V gives CDR1 MNHEY, CDR2 SVGEGT. The CDR3 reads CASSYSGLAVGELFF.

The chain is built from TRBV29-1 and TRBJ2-7; the D call of TRBD1 rests on TCRdb alone, since no DNA is present to check it. The CDR3 covers 12 residues. Germline assignment: CDR1 SQVTM and CDR2 ANQGSEA. CDR3 residues: CSVSTDSYEQYF.

J is TRBJ2-2 and V is TRBV29-1; lacking DNA, the TRBD1 call made by TCRdb goes unchecked. CDR3 length: 13 amino acids. Germline CDR1 reads SQVTM; CDR2 reads ANQGSEA. The CDR3 loop reads CSALDRVAGELFF.

The chain is built from TRBV4-3 and TRBJ2-2. The CDR3 is made up of 15 amino acids. Germline V gene data show CDR1 as LGHNA and CDR2 as YSLEER. The CDR3 is CASSQDSVDTGELFF.

CDR3 loop: CASSSIPGTSAYNEQFF. This chain uses TRBV5-1 with TRBJ2-1; TCRdb's D gene call, TRBD2, goes unchecked for lack of DNA. The CDR3 length is 17 residues. The germline CDR1 and CDR2 sequences are SGHRS and YFSETQ. Full variable domain (rest looked up from reference TRBV5-1 and TRBJ2-1): KAGVTQTPRYLIKTRGQQVTLSCSPISGHRSVSWYQQTPGQGLQFLFEYFSETQRNKGNFPGRFSGRQFSNSRSEMNVSTLELGDSALYLCASSSIPGTSAYNEQFFGPGTRLTVL.

V usage is TRBV12-3 or TRBV12-4 and J usage is TRBJ2-7; no DNA is available, so the TRBD2 call from TCRdb remains unchecked. The CDR3 extends over 12 amino acids. CDR3 region: CASSGGAYEQYF.

J is TRBJ2-2 and V is TRBV29-1; TCRdb names TRBD2, which stays unverified in the absence of DNA. This CDR3 region has 14 residues. Germline values: CDR1 SQVTM, CDR2 ANQGSEA. CDR3 sequence reads: CSVAGLVDTGELFF.

The genes are TRBV6-4 and TRBJ1-6; absent DNA, TCRdb's TRBD1 call cannot be checked. The germline gives CDR1 MRHNA, CDR2 SNTAGT. The CDR3 is 14 amino acids. This CDR3 is CASPGGGHNSPLHF.

This chain links TRBV4-3 with TRBJ2-7; there is no DNA to check the TCRdb D call of TRBD2. CDR3 length equals 15 residues. CDR1 is LGHNA and CDR2 is YSLEER in the germline V gene. CDR3 amino acids: CASSHGSGPSYEQYF.